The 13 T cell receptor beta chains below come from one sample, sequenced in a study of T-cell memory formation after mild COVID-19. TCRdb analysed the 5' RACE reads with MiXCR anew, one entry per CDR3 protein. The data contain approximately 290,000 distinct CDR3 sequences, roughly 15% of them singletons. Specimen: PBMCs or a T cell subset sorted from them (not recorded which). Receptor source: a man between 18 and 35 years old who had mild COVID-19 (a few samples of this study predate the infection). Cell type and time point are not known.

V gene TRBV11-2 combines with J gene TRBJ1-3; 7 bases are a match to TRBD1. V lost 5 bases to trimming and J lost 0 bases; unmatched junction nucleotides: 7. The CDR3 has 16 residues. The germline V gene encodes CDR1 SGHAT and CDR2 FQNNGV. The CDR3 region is CASSANRGRSGNTIYF. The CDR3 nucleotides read TGTGCCAGCAGCGCCAACAGGGGCCGCTCTGGAAACACCATATATTTT.

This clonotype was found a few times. The CDR3 is CASSRDFGEQFF. CDR3 DNA sequence: TGTGCCAGCAGCCGGGACTTCGGTGAGCAGTTCTTC. The chain recombines TRBV7-9 with TRBJ2-1, with D maybe TRBD2 (6 bases). Germline V gene data show CDR1 as SEHNR and CDR2 as FQNEAQ (reference sequence). V was cut by 5 bases and J by 9 bases, with 11 bases left in between. The CDR3 runs to 12 residues. Drawing the rest from reference TRBV7-9 and TRBJ2-1, the complete variable domain is DTGVSQNPRHKITKRGQNVTFRCDPISEHNRLYWYRQTLGQGPEFLTYFQNEAQLEKSRLLSDRFSAERPKGSFSTLEIQRTEQGDSAMYLCASSRDFGEQFFGPGTRLTVL.

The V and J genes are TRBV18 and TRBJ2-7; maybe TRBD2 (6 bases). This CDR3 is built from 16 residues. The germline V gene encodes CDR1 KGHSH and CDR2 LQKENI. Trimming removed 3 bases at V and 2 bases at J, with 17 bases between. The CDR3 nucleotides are TGTGCCAGCTCACCTCCTTCTGGAGGGGTGGCCTACGAGCAGTACTTC. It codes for CASSPPSGGVAYEQYF.

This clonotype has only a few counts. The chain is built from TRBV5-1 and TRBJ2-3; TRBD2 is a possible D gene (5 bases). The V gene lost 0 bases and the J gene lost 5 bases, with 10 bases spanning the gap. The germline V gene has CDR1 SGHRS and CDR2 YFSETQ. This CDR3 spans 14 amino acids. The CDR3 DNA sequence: TGCGCCAGCAGCTTGGCTAGCATTCAAGATACGCAGTATTTT. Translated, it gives CASSLASIQDTQYF.

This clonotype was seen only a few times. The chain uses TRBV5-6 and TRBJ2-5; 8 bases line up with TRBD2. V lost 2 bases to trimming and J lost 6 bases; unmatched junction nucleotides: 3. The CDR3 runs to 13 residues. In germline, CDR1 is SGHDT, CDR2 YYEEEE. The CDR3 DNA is TGTGCCAGCAGCTTAGCGGGGGAGCAGACCCAGTACTTC. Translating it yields CASSLAGEQTQYF.

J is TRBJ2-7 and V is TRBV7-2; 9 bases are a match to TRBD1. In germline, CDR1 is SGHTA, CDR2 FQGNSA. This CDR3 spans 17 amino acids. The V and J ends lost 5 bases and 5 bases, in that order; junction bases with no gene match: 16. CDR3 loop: CASSAGPGQGSADEQYF. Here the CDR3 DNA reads TGTGCCAGCAGCGCCGGCCCGGGACAGGGTAGCGCCGACGAGCAGTACTTC.

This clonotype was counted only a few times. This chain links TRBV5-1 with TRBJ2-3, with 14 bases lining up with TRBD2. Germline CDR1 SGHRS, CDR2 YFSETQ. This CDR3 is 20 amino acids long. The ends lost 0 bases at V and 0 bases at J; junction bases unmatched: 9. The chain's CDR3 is CASSLVGTSGSYPSTDTQYF. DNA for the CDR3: TGCGCCAGCAGCTTGGTCGGGACTAGCGGGAGTTATCCTAGCACAGATACGCAGTATTTT.

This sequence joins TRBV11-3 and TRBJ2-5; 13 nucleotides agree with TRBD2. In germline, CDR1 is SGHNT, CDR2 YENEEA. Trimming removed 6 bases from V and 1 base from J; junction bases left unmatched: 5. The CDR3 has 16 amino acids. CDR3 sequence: CASSPRTSGGQETQYF. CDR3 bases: TGTGCCAGCAGTCCCCGGACTAGCGGGGGCCAAGAGACCCAGTACTTC.

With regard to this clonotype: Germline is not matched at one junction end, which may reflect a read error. Here the CDR3 DNA reads TGTGCCACCAGCAGGAGGACAGTCTCCAACGAGCAGTACTTC. Protein sequence: CATSRRTVSNEQYF. The chain couples TRBV15 to TRBJ2-7; D is possibly TRBD1 (6 bases). Germline V gene lookup returns CDR1 LNHNV and CDR2 YYDKDF (reference sequence). The CDR3 totals 14 residues.

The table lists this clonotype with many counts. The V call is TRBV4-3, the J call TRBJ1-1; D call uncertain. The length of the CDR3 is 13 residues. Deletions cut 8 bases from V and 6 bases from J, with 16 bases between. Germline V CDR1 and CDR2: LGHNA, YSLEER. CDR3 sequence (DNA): TGCGCCAGCTCGTTGGGTGTCGGCGCTGAAGCTTTCTTT. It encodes CASSLGVGAEAFF.

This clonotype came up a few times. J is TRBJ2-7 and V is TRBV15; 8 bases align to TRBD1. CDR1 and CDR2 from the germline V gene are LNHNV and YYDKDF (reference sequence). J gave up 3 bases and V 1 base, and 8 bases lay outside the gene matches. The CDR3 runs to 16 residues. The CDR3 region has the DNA TGTGCCACCAGCAGAGGCCCGGGGACAGGCGACTACGAGCAGTACGTC. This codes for CATSRGPGTGDYEQYV.

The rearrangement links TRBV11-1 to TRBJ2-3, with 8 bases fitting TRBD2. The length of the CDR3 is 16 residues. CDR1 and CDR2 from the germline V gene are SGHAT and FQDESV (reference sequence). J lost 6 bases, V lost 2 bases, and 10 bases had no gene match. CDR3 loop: CASSLKGGGPEDTQYF. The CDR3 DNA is TGTGCCAGCAGCTTAAAGGGCGGGGGGCCCGAGGATACGCAGTATTTT. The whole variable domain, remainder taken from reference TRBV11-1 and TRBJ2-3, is EAEVAQSPRYKITEKSQAVAFWCDPISGHATLYWYRQILGQGPELLVQFQDESVVDDSQLPKDRFSAERLKGVDSTLKIQPAELGDSAMYLCASSLKGGGPEDTQYFGPGTRLTVL.

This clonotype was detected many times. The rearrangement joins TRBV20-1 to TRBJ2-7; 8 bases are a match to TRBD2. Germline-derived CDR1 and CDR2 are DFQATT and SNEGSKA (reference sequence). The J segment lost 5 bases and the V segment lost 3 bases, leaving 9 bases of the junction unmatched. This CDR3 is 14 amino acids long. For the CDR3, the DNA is TGCAGTGCTAGGTCCGGGGGGGAGGATCACGAGCAGTACTTC. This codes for CSARSGGEDHEQYF.